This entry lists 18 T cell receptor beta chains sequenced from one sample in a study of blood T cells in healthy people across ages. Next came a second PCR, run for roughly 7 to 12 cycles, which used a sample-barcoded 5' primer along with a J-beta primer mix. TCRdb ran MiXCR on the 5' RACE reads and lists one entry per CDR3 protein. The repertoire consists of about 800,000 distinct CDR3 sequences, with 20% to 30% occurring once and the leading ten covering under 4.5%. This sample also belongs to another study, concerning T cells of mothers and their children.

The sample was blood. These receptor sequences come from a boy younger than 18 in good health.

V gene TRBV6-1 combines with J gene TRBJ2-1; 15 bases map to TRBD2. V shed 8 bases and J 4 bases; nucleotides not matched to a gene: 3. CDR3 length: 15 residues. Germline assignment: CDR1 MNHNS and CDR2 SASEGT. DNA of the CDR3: TGTGCCAGCGCCGGGACTAGCGGGGGGTACAATGAGCAGTTCTTC. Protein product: CASAGTSGGYNEQFF.

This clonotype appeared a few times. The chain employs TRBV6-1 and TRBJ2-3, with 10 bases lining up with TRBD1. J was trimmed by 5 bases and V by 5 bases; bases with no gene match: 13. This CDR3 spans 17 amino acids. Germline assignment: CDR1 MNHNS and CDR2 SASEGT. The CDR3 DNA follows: TGTGCCAGCAGTCCGCTTTCGACAGGGGGCTCAGGAGATACGCAGTATTTT. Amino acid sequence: CASSPLSTGGSGDTQYF.

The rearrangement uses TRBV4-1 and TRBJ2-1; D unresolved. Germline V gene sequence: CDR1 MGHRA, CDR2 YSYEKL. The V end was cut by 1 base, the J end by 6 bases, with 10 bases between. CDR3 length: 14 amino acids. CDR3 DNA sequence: TGCGCCAGCAGCCAAGGTCTTTTGGGCAATGAGCAGTTCTTC. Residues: CASSQGLLGNEQFF.

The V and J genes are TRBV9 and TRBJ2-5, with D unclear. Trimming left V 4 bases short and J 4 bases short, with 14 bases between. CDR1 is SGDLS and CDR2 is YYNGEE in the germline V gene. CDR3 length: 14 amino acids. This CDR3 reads CASSFSSSPETQYF. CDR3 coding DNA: TGTGCCAGCAGCTTCTCCAGTTCTCCAGAGACCCAGTACTTC.

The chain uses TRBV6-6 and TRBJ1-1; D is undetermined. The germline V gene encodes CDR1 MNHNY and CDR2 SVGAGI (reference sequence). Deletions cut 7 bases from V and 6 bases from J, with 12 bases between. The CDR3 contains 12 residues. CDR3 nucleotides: TGTGCCAGCAATGGCTTCGGTGCTGAAGCTTTCTTT. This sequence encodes CASNGFGAEAFF.

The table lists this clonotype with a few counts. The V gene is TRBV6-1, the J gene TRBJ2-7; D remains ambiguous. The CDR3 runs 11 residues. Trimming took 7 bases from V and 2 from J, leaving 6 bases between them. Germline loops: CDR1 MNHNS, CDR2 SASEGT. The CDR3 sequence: CASNGAYEQYF. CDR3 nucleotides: TGTGCCAGCAATGGGGCCTACGAGCAGTACTTC.

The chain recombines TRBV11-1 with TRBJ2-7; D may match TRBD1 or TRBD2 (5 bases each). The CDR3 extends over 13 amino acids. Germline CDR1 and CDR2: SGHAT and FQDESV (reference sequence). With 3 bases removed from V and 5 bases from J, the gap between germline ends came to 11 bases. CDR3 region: CASSLTGANEQYF. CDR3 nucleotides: TGTGCCAGCAGCTTGACCGGGGCCAACGAGCAGTACTTC.

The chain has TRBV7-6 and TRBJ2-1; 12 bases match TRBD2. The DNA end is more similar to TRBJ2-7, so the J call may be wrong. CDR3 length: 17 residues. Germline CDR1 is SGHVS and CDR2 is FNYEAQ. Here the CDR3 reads CASSLPTSGGTVGEQYF. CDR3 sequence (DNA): TGTGCCAGCAGCCTACCGACTAGCGGGGGCACAGTGGGGGAGCAGTACTTC.

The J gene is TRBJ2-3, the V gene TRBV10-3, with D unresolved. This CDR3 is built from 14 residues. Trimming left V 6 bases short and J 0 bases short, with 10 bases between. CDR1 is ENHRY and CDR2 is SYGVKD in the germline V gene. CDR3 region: CAIRGYSSTDTQYF. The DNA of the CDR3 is TGTGCCATCAGAGGATACAGTAGCACAGATACGCAGTATTTT.

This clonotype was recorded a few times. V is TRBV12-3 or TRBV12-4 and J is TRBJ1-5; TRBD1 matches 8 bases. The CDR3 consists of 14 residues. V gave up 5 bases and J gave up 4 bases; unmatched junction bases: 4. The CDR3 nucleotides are TGTGCCAGCAGTCCGGGACAGGAAAATCAGCCCCAGCATTTT. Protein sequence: CASSPGQENQPQHF.

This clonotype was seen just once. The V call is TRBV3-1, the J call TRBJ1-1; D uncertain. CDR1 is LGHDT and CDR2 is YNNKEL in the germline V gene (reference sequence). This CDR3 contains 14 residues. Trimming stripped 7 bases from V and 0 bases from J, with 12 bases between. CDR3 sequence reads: CASTTKRMNTEAFF. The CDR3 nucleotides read TGTGCCAGCACGACTAAAAGGATGAACACTGAAGCTTTCTTT.

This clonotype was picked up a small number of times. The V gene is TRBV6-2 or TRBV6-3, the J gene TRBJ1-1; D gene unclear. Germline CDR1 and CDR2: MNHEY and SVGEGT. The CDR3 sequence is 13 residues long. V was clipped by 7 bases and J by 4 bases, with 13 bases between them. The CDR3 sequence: CASTNMGSTEAFF. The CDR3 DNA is TGTGCCAGCACCAACATGGGGAGCACTGAAGCTTTCTTT.

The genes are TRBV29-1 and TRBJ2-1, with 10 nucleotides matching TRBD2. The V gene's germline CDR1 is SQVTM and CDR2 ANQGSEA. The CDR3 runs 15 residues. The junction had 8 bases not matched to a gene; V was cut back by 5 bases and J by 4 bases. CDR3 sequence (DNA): TGCAGCGTTCCCTTGGCTAGCGGGAGATACAATGAGCAGTTCTTC. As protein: CSVPLASGRYNEQFF.

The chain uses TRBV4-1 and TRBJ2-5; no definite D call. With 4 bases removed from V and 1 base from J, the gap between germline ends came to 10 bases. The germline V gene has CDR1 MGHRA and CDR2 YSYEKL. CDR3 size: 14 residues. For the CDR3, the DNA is TGCGCCAGCAGCCTCACAGAAATCCAAGAGACCCAGTACTTC. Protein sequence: CASSLTEIQETQYF.

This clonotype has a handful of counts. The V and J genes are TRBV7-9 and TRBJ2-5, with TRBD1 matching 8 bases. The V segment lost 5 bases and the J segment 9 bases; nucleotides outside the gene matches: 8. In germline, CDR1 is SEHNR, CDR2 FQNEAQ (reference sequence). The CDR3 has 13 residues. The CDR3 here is CASSDGTGWSQYF. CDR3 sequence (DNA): TGTGCCAGCAGCGACGGGACAGGTTGGTCCCAGTACTTC.

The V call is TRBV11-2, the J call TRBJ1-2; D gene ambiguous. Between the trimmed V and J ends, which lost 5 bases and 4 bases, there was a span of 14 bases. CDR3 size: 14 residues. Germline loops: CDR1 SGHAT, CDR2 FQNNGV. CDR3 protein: CASSPMVGTYGYTF. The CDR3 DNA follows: TGTGCCAGCAGCCCGATGGTGGGAACCTATGGCTACACCTTC.

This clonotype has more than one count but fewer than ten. The CDR3 DNA reads as TGTGCCAGCAGCTTGGGGACTAGCGGGGGGCCCACAGATACGCAGTATTTT. This sequence encodes CASSLGTSGGPTDTQYF. The rearrangement uses TRBV5-8 and TRBJ2-3; 14 bases align to TRBD2. With V trimmed by 0 bases and J by 2 bases, 2 bases remained unmatched. Germline V gene data show CDR1 as SGHTS and CDR2 as YDEGEE. The CDR3 extends over 17 amino acids.

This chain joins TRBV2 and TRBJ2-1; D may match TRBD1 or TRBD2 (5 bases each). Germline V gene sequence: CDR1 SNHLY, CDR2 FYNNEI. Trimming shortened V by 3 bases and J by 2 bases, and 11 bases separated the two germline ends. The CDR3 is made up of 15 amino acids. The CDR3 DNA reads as TGTGCCAGCAGTGACGGCCGGGGCACCTACAATGAGCAGTTCTTC. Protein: CASSDGRGTYNEQFF. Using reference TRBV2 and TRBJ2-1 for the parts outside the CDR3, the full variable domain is EPEVTQTPSHQVTQMGQEVILRCVPISNHLYFYWYRQILGQKVEFLVSFYNNEISEKSEIFDDQFSVERPDGSNFTLKIRSTKLEDSAMYFCASSDGRGTYNEQFFGPGTRLTVL.